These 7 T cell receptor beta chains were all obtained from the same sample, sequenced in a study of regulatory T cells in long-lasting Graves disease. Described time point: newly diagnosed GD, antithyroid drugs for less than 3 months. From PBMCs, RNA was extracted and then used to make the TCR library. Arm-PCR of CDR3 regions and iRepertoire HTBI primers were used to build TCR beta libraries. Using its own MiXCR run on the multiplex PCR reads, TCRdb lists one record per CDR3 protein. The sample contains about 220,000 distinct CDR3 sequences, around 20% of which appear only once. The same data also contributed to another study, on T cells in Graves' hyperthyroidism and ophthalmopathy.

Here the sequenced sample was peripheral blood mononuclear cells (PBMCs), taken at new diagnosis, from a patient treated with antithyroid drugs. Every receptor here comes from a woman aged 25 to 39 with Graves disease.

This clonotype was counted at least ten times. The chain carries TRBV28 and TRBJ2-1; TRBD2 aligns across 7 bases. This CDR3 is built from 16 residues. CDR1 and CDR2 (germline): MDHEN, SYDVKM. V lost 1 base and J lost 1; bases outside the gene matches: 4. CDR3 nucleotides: TGTGCCAGCAGTTTATCGGCTAGCGGTTCCTACAATGAGCAGTTCTTC. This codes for CASSLSASGSYNEQFF.

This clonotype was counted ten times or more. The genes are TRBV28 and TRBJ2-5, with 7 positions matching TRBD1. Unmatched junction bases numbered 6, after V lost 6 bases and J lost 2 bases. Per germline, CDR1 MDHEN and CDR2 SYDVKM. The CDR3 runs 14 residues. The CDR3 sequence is CASRLPGQQETQYF. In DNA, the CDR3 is TGTGCCAGCAGACTTCCGGGACAGCAAGAGACCCAGTACTTC.

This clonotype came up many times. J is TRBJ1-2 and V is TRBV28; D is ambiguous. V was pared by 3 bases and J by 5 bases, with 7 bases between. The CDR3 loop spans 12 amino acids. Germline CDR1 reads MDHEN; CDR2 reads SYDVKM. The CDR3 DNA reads TGTGCCAGCAGTTTCGGTGGATATGGCTACACCTTC. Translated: CASSFGGYGYTF.

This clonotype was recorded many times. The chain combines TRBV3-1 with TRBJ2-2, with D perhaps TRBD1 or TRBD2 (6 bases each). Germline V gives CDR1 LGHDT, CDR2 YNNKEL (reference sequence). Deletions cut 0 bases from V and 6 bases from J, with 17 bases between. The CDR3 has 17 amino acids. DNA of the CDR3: TGTGCCAGCAGCCAAGAGAGGGGGGCCACCCGACCCGGGGAGCTGTTTTTT. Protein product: CASSQERGATRPGELFF.

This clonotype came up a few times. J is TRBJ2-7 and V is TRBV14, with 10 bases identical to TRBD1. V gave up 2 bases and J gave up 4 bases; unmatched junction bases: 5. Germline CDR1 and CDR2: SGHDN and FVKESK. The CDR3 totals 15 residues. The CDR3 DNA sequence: TGTGCCAGCAGCCAATCCGGGACAGGGGCATACGAGCAGTACTTC. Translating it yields CASSQSGTGAYEQYF.

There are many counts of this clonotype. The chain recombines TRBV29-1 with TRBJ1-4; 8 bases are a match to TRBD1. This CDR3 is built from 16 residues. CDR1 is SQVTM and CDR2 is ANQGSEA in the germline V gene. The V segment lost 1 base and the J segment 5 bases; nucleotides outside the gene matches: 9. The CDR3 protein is CSVEAPATGANEKLFF. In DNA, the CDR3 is TGCAGCGTTGAAGCCCCCGCGACAGGGGCGAATGAAAAACTGTTTTTT.

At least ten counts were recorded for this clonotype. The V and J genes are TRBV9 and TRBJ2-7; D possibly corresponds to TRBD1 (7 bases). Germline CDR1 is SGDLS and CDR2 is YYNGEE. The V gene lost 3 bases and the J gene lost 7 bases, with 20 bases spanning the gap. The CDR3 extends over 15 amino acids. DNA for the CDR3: TGTGCCAGCAGCGCCCGACAGGGACCGGAGGGGGAGCAGTACTTC. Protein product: CASSARQGPEGEQYF.